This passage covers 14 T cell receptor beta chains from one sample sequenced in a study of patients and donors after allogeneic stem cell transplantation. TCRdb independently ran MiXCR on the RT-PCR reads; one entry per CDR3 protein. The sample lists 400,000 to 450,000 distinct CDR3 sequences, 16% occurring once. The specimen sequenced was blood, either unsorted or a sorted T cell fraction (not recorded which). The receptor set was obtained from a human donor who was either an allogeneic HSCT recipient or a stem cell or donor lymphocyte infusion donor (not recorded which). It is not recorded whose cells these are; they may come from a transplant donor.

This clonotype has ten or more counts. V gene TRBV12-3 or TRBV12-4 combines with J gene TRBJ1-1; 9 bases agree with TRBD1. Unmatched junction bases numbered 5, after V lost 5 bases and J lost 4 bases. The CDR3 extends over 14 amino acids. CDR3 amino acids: CASSPTGGLTEAFF. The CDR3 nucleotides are TGTGCCAGCAGTCCGACAGGGGGTCTCACTGAAGCTTTCTTT.

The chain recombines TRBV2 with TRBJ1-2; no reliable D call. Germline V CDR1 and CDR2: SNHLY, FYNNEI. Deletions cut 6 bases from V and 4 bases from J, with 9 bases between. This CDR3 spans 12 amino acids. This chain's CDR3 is CASRRVGYGYTF. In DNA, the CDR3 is TGTGCCAGCAGAAGGGTGGGCTATGGCTACACCTTC.

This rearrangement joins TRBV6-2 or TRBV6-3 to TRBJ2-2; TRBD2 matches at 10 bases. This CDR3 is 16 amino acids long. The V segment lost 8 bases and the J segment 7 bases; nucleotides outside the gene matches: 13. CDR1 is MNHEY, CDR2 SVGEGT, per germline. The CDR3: CASLGLALKIGGELFF. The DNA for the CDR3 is TGTGCCAGCTTGGGACTAGCGTTAAAGATCGGCGGGGAGCTGTTTTTT.

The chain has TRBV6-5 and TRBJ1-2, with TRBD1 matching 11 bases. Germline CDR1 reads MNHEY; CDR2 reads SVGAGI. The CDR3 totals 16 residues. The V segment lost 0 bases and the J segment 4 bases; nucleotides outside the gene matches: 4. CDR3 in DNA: TGTGCCAGCAGTTACTCGAGGACAGGGGGCGGCTATGGCTACACCTTC. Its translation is CASSYSRTGGGYGYTF.

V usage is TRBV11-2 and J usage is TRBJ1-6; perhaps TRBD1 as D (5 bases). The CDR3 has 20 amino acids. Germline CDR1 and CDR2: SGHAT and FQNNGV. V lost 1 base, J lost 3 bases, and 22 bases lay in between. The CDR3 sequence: CASSLVAGGRKIYYNSPLHF. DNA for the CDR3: TGTGCCAGCAGCTTAGTAGCGGGGGGACGTAAGATCTACTATAATTCACCCCTCCACTTT.

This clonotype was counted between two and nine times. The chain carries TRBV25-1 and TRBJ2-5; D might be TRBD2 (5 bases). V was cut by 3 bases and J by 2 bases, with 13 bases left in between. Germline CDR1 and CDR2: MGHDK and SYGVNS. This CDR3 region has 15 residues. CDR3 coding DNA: TGTGCCAGCAGTGAGGTGGGGAGTAGACAAGAGACCCAGTACTTC. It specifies CASSEVGSRQETQYF. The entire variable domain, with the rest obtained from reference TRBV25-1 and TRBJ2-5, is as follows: EADIYQTPRYLVIGTGKKITLECSQTMGHDKMYWYQQDPGMELHLIHYSYGVNSTEKGDLSSESTVSRIRTEHFPLTLESARPSHTSQYLCASSEVGSRQETQYFGPGTRLLVL.

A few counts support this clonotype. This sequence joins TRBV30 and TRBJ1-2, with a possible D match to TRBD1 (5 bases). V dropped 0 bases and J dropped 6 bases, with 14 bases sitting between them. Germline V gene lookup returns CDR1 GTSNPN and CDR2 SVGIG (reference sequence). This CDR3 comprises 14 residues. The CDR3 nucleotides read TGTGCCTGGAGTGTACGGGGGACCGGGGATGGCTACACCTTC. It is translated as CAWSVRGTGDGYTF.

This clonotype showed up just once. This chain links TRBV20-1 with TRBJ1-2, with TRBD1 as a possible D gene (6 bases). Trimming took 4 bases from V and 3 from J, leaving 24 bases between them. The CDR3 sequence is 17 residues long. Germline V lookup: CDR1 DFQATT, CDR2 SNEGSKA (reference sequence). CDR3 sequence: CSAIPDSIPDRYYGYTF. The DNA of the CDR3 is TGCAGTGCTATTCCGGACAGTATCCCCGACCGTTACTATGGCTACACCTTC.

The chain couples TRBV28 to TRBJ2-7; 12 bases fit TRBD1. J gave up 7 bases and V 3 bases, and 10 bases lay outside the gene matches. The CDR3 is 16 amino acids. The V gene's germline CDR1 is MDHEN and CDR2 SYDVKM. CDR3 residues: CASSFHSGTGGGEQYF. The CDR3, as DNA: TGTGCCAGCAGTTTCCACTCCGGGACAGGGGGCGGTGAGCAGTACTTC.

For the CDR3, the DNA is TGTGCTAGTGGTTTGGTATTGGGACAGGGGCACTCTGGAAACACCATATATTTT. This sequence encodes CASGLVLGQGHSGNTIYF. The V call is TRBV12-5, the J call TRBJ1-3; 10 bases map to TRBD1. This CDR3 is 18 amino acids long. Germline V lookup: CDR1 LGHNT, CDR2 FRNRAP. With 0 bases clipped from V and 0 bases from J, the junction kept 5 bases outside the gene matches.

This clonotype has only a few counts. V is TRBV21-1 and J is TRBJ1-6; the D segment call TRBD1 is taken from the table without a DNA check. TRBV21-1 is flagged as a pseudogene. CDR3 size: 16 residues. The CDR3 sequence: CASSKAVGDYNSPLHF. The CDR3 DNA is TGTGCCAGCAGCAAAGCAGTAGGGGACTATAATTCACCCCTCCACTTT.

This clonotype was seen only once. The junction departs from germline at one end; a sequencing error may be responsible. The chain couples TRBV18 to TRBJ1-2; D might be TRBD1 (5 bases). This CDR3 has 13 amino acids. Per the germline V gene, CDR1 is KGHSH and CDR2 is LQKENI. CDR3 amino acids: CASSLREGYGYTF. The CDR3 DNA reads TGTGCTAGCTCACTCAGGGAAGGCTATGGCTACACCTTC.

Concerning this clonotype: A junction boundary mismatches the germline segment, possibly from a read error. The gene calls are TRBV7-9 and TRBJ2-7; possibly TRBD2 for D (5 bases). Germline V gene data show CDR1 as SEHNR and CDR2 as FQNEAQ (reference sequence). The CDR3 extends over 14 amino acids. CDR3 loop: CASSITAGSSEQYF. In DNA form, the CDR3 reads TGTGCCAGCAGTATCACCGCGGGTTCCTCCGAGCAGTACTTC.

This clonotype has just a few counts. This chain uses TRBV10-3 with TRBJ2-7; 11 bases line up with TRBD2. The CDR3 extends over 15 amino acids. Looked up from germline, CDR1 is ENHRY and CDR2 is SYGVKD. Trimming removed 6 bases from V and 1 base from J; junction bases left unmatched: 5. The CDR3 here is CAISSLAGASYEQYF. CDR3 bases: TGTGCCATCAGCTCACTAGCGGGGGCATCCTACGAGCAGTACTTC.